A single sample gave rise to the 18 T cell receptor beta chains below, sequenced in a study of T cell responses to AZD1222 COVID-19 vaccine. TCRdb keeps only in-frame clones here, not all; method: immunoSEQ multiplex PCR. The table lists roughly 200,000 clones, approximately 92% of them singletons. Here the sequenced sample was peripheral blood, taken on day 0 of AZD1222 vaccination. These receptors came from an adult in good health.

The CDR3: CASSLGLYTEAFF. The CDR3 coding sequence is TGTGCCAGCAGTTTAGGCCTCTACACTGAAGCTTTCTTT. The V and J genes are TRBV27 and TRBJ1-1; D is unresolved. Germline V gene sequence: CDR1 MNHEY, CDR2 SMNVEV (reference sequence). The ends were cut back, 2 bases at V and 3 bases at J, with 7 bases in the middle. The CDR3 covers 13 residues.

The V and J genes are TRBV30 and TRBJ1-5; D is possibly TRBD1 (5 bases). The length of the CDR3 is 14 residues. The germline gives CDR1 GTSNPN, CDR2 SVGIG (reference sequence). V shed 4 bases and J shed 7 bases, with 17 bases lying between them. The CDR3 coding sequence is TGTGCCTGGAACGGGGGATCGGGGAACCAGCCCCAGCATTTT. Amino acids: CAWNGGSGNQPQHF. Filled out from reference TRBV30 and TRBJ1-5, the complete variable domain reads SQTIHQWPATLVQPVGSPLSLECTVEGTSNPNLYWYRQAAGRGLQLLFYSVGIGQISSEVPQNLSASRPQDRQFILSSKKLLLSDSGFYLCAWNGGSGNQPQHFGDGTRLSIL.

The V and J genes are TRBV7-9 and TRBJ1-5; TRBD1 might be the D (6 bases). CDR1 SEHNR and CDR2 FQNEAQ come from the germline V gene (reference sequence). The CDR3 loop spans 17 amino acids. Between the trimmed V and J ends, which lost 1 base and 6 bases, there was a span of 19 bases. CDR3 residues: CASSLVGVGQLSQPQHF. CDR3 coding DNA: TGTGCCAGCAGCTTAGTTGGTGTGGGACAATTGTCTCAGCCCCAGCATTTT.

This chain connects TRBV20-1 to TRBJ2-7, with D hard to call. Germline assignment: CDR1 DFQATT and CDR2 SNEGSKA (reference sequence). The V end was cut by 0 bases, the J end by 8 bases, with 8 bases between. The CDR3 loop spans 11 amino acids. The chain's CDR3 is CSARDAPQQYF. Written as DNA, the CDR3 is TGCAGTGCTAGAGATGCCCCCCAGCAGTACTTC.

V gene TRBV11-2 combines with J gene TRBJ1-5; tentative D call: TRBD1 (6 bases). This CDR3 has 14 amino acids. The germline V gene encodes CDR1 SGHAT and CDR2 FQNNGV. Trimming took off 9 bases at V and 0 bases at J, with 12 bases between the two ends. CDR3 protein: CASKGGNSNQPQHF. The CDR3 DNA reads TGTGCCAGTAAGGGGGGGAATAGCAATCAGCCCCAGCATTTT. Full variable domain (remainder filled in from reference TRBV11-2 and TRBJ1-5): EAGVAQSPRYKIIEKRQSVAFWCNPISGHATLYWYQQILGQGPKLLIQFQNNGVVDDSQLPKDRFSAERLKGVDSTLKIQPAKLEDSAVYLCASKGGNSNQPQHFGDGTRLSIL.

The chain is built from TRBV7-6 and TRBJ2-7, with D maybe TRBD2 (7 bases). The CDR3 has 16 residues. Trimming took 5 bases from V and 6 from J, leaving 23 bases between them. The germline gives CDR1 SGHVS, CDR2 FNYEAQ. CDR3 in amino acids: CASSQGGLGARGEQYF. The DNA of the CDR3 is TGTGCCAGCAGCCAGGGAGGGCTGGGGGCTCGGGGCGAGCAGTACTTC.

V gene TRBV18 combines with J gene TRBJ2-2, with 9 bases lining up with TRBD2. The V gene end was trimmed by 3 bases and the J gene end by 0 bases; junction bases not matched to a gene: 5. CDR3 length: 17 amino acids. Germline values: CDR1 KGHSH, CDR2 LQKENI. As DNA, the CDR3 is TGTGCCAGCTCACCGACCGCGGGGGGGGCGAACACCGGGGAGCTGTTTTTT. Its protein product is CASSPTAGGANTGELFF.

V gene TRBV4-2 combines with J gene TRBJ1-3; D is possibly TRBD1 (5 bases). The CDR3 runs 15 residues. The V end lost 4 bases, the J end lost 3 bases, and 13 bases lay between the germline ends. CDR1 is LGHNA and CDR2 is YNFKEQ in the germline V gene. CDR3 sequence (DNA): TGTGCCAGCAGCCTACCCAGGGTTTATGGAAACACCATATATTTT. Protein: CASSLPRVYGNTIYF.

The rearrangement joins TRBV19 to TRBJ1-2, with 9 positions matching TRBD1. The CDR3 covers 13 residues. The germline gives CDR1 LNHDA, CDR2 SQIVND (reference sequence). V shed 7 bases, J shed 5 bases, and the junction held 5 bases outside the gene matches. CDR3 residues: CASTETGGYGYTF. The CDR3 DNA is TGTGCCAGTACCGAGACAGGGGGGTATGGCTACACCTTC.

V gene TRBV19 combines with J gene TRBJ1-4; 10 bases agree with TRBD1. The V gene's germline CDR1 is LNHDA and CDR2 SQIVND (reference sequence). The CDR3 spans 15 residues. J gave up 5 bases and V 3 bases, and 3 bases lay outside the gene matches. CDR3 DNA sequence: TGTGCCAGTAGTATCCGGACAGGGGGAAATGAAAAACTGTTTTTT. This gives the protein CASSIRTGGNEKLFF. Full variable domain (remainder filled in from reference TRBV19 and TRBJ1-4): DGGITQSPKYLFRKEGQNVTLSCEQNLNHDAMYWYRQDPGQGLRLIYYSQIVNDFQKGDIAEGYSVSREKKESFPLTVTSAQKNPTAFYLCASSIRTGGNEKLFFGSGTQLSVL.

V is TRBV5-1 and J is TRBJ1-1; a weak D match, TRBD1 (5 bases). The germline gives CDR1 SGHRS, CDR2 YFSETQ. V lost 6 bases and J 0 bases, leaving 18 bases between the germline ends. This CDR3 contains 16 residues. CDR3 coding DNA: TGCGCCAGCACCTCTGGAGACAGAGCCTTGAACACTGAAGCTTTCTTT. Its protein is CASTSGDRALNTEAFF.

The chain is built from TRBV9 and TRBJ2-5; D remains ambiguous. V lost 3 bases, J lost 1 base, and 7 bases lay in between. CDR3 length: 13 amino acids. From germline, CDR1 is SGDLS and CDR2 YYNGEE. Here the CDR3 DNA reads TGTGCCAGCAGCGGCGGCCCCCAAGAGACCCAGTACTTC. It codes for CASSGGPQETQYF.

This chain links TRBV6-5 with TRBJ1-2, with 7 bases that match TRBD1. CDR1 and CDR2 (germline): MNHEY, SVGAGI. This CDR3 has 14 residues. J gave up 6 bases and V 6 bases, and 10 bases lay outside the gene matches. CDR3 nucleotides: TGTGCCAGCAGCGAGAGGGCAAGGGGGCATGGCTACACCTTC. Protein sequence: CASSERARGHGYTF.

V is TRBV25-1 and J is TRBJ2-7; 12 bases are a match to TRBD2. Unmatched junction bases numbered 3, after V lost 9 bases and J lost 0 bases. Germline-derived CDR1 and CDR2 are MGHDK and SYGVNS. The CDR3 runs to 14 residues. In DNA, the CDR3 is TGTGCCAGTAGGACTAGCGGGATCTCCTACGAGCAGTACTTC. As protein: CASRTSGISYEQYF.

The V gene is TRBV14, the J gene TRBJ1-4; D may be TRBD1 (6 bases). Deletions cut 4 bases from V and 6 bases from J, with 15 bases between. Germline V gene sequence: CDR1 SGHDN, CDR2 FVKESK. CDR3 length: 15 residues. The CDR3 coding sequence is TGTGCCAGCAGCCGCGTACAGGGTTTTGATGAAAAACTGTTTTTT. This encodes CASSRVQGFDEKLFF. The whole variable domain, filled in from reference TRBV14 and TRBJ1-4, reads EAGVTQFPSHSVIEKGQTVTLRCDPISGHDNLYWYRRVMGKEIKFLLHFVKESKQDESGMPNNRFLAERTGGTYSTLKVQPAELEDSGVYFCASSRVQGFDEKLFFGSGTQLSVL.

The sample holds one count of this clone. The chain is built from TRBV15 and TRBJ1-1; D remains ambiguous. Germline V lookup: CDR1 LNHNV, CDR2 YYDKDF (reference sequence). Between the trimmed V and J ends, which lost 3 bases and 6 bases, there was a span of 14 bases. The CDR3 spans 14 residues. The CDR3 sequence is CATSSLPRVAEAFF. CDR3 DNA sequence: TGTGCCACCAGCAGTCTACCTCGGGTTGCTGAAGCTTTCTTT. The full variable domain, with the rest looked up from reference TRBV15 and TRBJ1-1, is DAMVIQNPRYQVTQFGKPVTLSCSQTLNHNVMYWYQQKSSQAPKLLFHYYDKDFNNEADTPDNFQSRRPNTSFCFLDIRSPGLGDTAMYLCATSSLPRVAEAFFGQGTRLTVV.

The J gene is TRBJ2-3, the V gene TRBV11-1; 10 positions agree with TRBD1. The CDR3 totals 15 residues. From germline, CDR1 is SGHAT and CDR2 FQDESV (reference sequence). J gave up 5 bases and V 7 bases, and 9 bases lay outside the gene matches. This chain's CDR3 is CASTLVGTGVDTQYF. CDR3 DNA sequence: TGTGCCAGCACCTTGGTAGGGACAGGGGTAGATACGCAGTATTTT. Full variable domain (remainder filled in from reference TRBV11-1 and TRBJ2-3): EAEVAQSPRYKITEKSQAVAFWCDPISGHATLYWYRQILGQGPELLVQFQDESVVDDSQLPKDRFSAERLKGVDSTLKIQPAELGDSAMYLCASTLVGTGVDTQYFGPGTRLTVL.

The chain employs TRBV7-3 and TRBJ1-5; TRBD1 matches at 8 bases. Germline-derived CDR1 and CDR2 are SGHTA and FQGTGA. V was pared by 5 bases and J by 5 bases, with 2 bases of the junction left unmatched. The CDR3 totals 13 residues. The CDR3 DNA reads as TGTGCCAGCAGCCAGGACAGGGATCAGCCCCAGCATTTT. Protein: CASSQDRDQPQHF.